The present entry profiles one TCR beta chain with its context. The sample is drawn from a study of blood T cell repertoires in COVID-19. For the study at large: Sources were T cells, B-cell-depleted T cells, or PBMCs; the material itself was cDNA or gDNA.

Authors' data handling: How many nucleated cells were present was estimated from reference gene primer amplification. The protocol was immunoSEQ multiplex PCR, while the TCRdb copy is restricted to in-frame clones and leaves out a portion. V and J calls and clone size are copied from that table; D and trimming were computed from the DNA. The sample has approximately 200,000 clones, roughly 77% seen once. Seattle cases were enrolled at active infection and followed longitudinally. Sequenced: peripheral blood. The TCR originated in a woman over 75 with COVID-19, enrolled during active disease.

CDR3 DNA sequence: TGTGCCAGCAGCTTAGTTTACTCCTACAATGAGCAGTTCTTC. It encodes CASSLVYSYNEQFF. The chain employs TRBV7-8 and TRBJ2-1, with unresolved D. CDR3 size: 14 residues. The V gene's germline CDR1 is SGHVS and CDR2 FQNEAQ. Trimming cost V 1 base and J 0 bases, with 4 bases left between them.